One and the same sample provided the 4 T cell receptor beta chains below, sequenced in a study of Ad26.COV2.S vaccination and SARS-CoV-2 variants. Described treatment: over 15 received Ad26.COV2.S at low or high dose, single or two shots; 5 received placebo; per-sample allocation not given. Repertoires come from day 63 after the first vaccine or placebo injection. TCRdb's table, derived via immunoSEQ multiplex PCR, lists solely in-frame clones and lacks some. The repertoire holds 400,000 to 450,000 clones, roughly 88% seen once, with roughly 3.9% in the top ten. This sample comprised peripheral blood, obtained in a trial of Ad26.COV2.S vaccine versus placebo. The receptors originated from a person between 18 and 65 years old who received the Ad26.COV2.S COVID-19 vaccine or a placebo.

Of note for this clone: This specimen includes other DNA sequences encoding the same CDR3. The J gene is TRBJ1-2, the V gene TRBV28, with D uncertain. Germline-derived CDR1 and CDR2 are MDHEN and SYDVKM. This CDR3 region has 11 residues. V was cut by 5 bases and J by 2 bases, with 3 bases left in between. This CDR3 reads CASSLNYGYTF. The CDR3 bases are TGTGCCAGCAGTCTAAACTATGGCTACACCTTC.

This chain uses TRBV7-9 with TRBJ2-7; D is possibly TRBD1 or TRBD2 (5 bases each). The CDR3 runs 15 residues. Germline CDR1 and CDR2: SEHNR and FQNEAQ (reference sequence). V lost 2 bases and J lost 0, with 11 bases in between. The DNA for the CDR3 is TGTGCCAGCAGCTTAACAGAGGGGAGCTCCTACGAGCAGTACTTC. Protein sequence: CASSLTEGSSYEQYF.

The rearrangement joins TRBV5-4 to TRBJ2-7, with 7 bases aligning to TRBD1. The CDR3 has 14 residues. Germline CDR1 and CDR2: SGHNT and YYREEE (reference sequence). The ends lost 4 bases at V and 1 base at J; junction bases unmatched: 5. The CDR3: CASSHKQGSYEQYF. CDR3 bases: TGTGCCAGCAGCCACAAACAGGGGTCCTACGAGCAGTACTTC.

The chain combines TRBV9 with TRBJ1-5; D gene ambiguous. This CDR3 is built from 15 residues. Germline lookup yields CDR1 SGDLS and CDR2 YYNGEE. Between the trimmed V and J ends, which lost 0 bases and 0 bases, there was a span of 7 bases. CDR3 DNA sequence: TGTGCCAGCAGCGTAGCTGGAGATAGCAATCAGCCCCAGCATTTT. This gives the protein CASSVAGDSNQPQHF.